This T cell receptor (beta chain) was sequenced in a study of T-cell reconstitution after alpha-beta-depleted transplantation in children. The CDR3 covers 13 residues. Trimming took 4 bases from V and 6 from J, leaving 10 bases between them. The V gene's germline CDR1 is MNHNS and CDR2 SASEGT. This clonotype came up many times. Molecular barcoding with unique molecular identifiers was used for the TCRbeta library. TCRdb passed the PCR reads through MiXCR, listing each CDR3 protein once. The table includes roughly 590,000 distinct CDR3 sequences, about 15% detected once. The receptor's source is a human donor who donated a stem cell graft to a child with acute myeloid leukemia. The V gene is TRBV6-1, the J gene TRBJ1-5, with D unclear. The input for sequencing was PBMCs from the stem cell graft donor, taken from the stem cell graft. CDR3 DNA sequence: TGTGCCAGCAGTGGTTATTTGGGTCAGCCCCAGCATTTT. This translates into CASSGYLGQPQHF.